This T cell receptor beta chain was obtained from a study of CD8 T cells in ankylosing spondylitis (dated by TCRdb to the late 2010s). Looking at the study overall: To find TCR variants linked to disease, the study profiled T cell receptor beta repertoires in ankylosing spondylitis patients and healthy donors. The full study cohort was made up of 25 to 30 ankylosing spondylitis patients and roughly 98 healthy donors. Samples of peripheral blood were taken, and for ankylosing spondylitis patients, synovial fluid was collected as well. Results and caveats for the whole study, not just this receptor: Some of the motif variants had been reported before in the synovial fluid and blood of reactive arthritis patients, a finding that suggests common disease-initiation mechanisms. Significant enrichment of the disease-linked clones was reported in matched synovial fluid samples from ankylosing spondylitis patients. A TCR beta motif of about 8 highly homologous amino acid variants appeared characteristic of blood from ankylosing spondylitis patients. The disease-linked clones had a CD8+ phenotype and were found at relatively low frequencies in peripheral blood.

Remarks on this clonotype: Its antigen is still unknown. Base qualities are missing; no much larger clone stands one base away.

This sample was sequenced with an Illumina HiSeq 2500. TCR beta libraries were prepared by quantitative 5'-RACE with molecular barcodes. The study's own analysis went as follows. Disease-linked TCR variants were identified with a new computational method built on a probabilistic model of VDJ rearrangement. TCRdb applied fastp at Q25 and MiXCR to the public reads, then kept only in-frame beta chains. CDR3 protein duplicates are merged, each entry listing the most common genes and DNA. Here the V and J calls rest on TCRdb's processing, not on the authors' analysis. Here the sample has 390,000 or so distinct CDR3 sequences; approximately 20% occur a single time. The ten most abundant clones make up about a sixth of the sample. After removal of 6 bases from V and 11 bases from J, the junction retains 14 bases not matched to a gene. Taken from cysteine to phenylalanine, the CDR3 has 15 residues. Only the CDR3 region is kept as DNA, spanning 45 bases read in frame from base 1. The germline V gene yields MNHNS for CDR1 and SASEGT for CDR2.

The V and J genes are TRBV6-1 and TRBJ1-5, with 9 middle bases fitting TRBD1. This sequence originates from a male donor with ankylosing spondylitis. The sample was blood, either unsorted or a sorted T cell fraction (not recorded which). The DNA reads TGTGCCAGCAGGGTAGACAGGGGGGCCCTCCTATCCCAGCATTTT. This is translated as CASRVDRGALLSQHF.